The 31 T cell receptor beta chains given below trace back to one sample, sequenced in a study of blood T cell repertoires in COVID-19. Some clones are missing from TCRdb's copy, which holds only in-frame ones; the method was immunoSEQ multiplex PCR. The sample lists about 370,000 clones; about 90% were seen once. Specimen: PBMCs or T cells enriched from blood (not recorded which). The receptors here all came from a woman in her 30s who had recovered from COVID-19.

This rearrangement joins TRBV5-1 to TRBJ2-2; 10 nucleotides match TRBD2. Trimming removed 2 bases from V and 6 bases from J; junction bases left unmatched: 4. This CDR3 has 15 amino acids. Per the germline V gene, CDR1 is SGHRS and CDR2 is YFSETQ. Written as DNA, the CDR3 is TGCGCCAGCAGCTTAGAACTAGCGGGACCCGGGGAGCTGTTTTTT. Its translation is CASSLELAGPGELFF.

The chain employs TRBV10-1 and TRBJ2-5, with TRBD2 as a possible D gene (7 bases). Trimming left V 4 bases short and J 4 bases short, with 13 bases between. The CDR3 runs 14 residues. The germline V gene has CDR1 WNHNN and CDR2 SYGVQD (reference sequence). Here the CDR3 reads CASSVTRGGETQYF. CDR3 DNA sequence: TGCGCCAGCAGTGTAACTAGGGGGGGAGAGACCCAGTACTTC.

The chain is built from TRBV3-1 (or the pseudogene TRBV3-2) and TRBJ2-7, with TRBD1 matching 9 bases. Germline V gene data show CDR1 as LGHDT and CDR2 as YNNKEL (reference sequence). CDR3 length equals 13 residues. J was trimmed by 3 bases and V by 4 bases; bases with no gene match: 1. The CDR3 region is CASSRTGDYEQYF. CDR3 sequence (DNA): TGTGCCAGCAGCCGGACAGGGGACTACGAGCAGTACTTC.

This chain uses TRBV18 with TRBJ1-1, with 7 nucleotides matching TRBD1. CDR3 length equals 16 residues. From germline, CDR1 is KGHSH and CDR2 LQKENI. V shed 1 base, J shed 0 bases, and the junction held 5 bases outside the gene matches. CDR3 amino acids: CASSPQGANLNTEAFF. The CDR3 DNA reads as TGTGCCAGCTCACCACAGGGGGCGAATTTGAACACTGAAGCTTTCTTT.

This clone was seen a single time. The chain employs TRBV5-1 and TRBJ2-7; TRBD1 aligns across 10 bases. From germline, CDR1 is SGHRS and CDR2 YFSETQ. Unmatched junction bases numbered 8, after V lost 0 bases and J lost 2 bases. The CDR3 runs 17 residues. The CDR3 is CASSLADIGTGAYEQYF. The CDR3 nucleotides read TGCGCCAGCAGCTTGGCCGACATCGGGACAGGGGCCTACGAGCAGTACTTC.

The chain couples TRBV6-5 to TRBJ2-7; 8 bases are a match to TRBD1. Germline assignment: CDR1 MNHEY and CDR2 SVGAGI. The CDR3 sequence is 14 residues long. V lost 8 bases, J lost 2 bases, and 8 bases stayed unmatched. The CDR3 here is CASPRTGNTYEQYF. CDR3 DNA sequence: TGTGCCAGCCCGAGGACAGGGAACACCTACGAGCAGTACTTC.

This clone was picked up a small number of times. The CDR3 sequence: CASSQQLAGGYYEQFF. The CDR3 DNA reads TGTGCCAGCAGCCAGCAACTAGCGGGGGGGTACTATGAGCAGTTCTTC. The genes are TRBV3-1 (or the pseudogene TRBV3-2) and TRBJ2-1, with 13 nucleotides matching TRBD2. V lost 3 bases to trimming and J lost 8 bases; unmatched junction nucleotides: 7. CDR3 size: 16 residues. CDR1 is LGHDT and CDR2 is YNNKEL in the germline V gene (reference sequence).

The V gene is TRBV5-4, the J gene TRBJ2-7; 12 nucleotides match TRBD2. CDR1 and CDR2 (germline): SGHNT, YYREEE (reference sequence). Unmatched junction bases numbered 12, after V lost 3 bases and J lost 5 bases. This CDR3 has 17 residues. The CDR3 sequence: CASSWTSGARVGNEQYF. CDR3 nucleotide sequence: TGTGCCAGCAGCTGGACTAGCGGGGCCCGGGTGGGGAACGAGCAGTACTTC.

The chain carries TRBV10-2 and TRBJ2-3; D is ambiguous. This CDR3 comprises 15 residues. CDR1 is WSHSY and CDR2 is SAAADI in the germline V gene. V gave up 4 bases and J gave up 2 bases, with 13 bases separating them. This CDR3 is CASSVPEAHTDTQYF. The DNA for the CDR3 is TGCGCCAGCAGTGTTCCCGAGGCCCACACAGATACGCAGTATTTT.

On this clone: At the DNA level, this CDR3 is encoded by other sequences in the same sample as well. The J gene is TRBJ1-4, the V gene TRBV7-9; D is possibly TRBD1 (6 bases). The V gene's germline CDR1 is SEHNR and CDR2 FQNEAQ (reference sequence). V lost 1 base and J 5 bases, leaving 11 bases between the germline ends. The CDR3 covers 15 residues. Written as DNA, the CDR3 is TGTGCCAGCAGCTTAGGGGCAGGGGCGAATGAAAAACTGTTTTTT. Encoded protein: CASSLGAGANEKLFF.

V usage is TRBV30 and J usage is TRBJ2-1, with 11 positions matching TRBD2. Germline V gene sequence: CDR1 GTSNPN, CDR2 SVGIG (reference sequence). Trimming took 3 bases from V and 7 from J; bases not matched to a gene: 5. The CDR3 totals 14 residues. DNA for the CDR3: TGTGCCTGGAGCCCGGGGACTAGCGGAAATGAGCAGTTCTTC. It is translated as CAWSPGTSGNEQFF.

The chain employs TRBV5-1 and TRBJ2-2; D is possibly TRBD1 (5 bases). Trimming stripped 0 bases from V and 6 bases from J, with 9 bases between. The germline CDR1 and CDR2 sequences are SGHRS and YFSETQ. The CDR3 is made up of 14 amino acids. CDR3 sequence reads: CASSLAREAGELFF. In nucleotides, the CDR3 is TGCGCCAGCAGCTTGGCCAGGGAAGCCGGGGAGCTGTTTTTT.

The chain has TRBV2 and TRBJ2-1; perhaps TRBD2 as D (6 bases). Germline V CDR1 and CDR2: SNHLY, FYNNEI. The V and J ends lost 10 bases and 0 bases respectively, with 13 bases between them. The CDR3 spans 14 residues. CDR3 amino acids: CATRLESSYNEQFF. CDR3 coding DNA: TGTGCCACCAGACTAGAAAGCTCCTACAATGAGCAGTTCTTC.

The V gene is TRBV27, the J gene TRBJ1-6; D gene unclear. The germline CDR1 and CDR2 sequences are MNHEY and SMNVEV (reference sequence). The CDR3 has 14 residues. The ends were cut back, 5 bases at V and 6 bases at J, with 11 bases in the middle. In DNA form, the CDR3 reads TGTGCCAGCAGTGAAGGCAGGCTTAATTCACCCCTCCACTTT. Translated: CASSEGRLNSPLHF.

The genes are TRBV10-3 and TRBJ1-3; D uncertain. Germline CDR1 ENHRY, CDR2 SYGVKD. V was clipped by 10 bases and J by 3 bases, with 19 bases between them. CDR3 length equals 15 residues. The CDR3 region is CATRDSQGGGNTIYF. The CDR3 nucleotides are TGTGCCACAAGAGACTCCCAAGGCGGTGGAAACACCATATATTTT.

V usage is TRBV6-5 and J usage is TRBJ2-1; TRBD1 might be the D (6 bases). Germline V gene data show CDR1 as MNHEY and CDR2 as SVGAGI. Trimming cost V 2 bases and J 4 bases, with 15 bases left between them. The CDR3 has 16 amino acids. CDR3 protein: CASSYALDRLYNEQFF. The CDR3 DNA is TGTGCCAGCAGTTACGCTCTAGACAGGCTGTACAATGAGCAGTTCTTC.

The chain carries TRBV5-6 and TRBJ1-2; D ambiguous. Trimming stripped 2 bases from V and 5 bases from J, with 13 bases between. From germline, CDR1 is SGHDT and CDR2 YYEEEE. The CDR3 runs 14 residues. The CDR3, as DNA: TGTGCCAGCAGCTTCCGCCAATCGGGATATGGCTACACCTTC. Its protein product is CASSFRQSGYGYTF. Full variable domain (missing parts from reference TRBV5-6 and TRBJ1-2): DAGVTQSPTHLIKTRGQQVTLRCSPKSGHDTVSWYQQALGQGPQFIFQYYEEEERQRGNFPDRFSGHQFPNYSSELNVNALLLGDSALYLCASSFRQSGYGYTFGSGTRLTVV.

The gene calls are TRBV15 and TRBJ1-5; the D is unclear. V lost 5 bases and J lost 0, with 23 bases in between. Per the germline V gene, CDR1 is LNHNV and CDR2 is YYDKDF (reference sequence). The CDR3 is made up of 19 amino acids. Here the CDR3 reads CATSGVPRRPRDSNQPQHF. The CDR3 region has the DNA TGTGCCACCAGCGGTGTCCCCCGGAGACCGAGGGATAGCAATCAGCCCCAGCATTTT.

The rearrangement uses TRBV6-5 and TRBJ2-1; 10 nucleotides line up with TRBD2. The CDR3 is 15 residues long. CDR1 and CDR2 (germline): MNHEY, SVGAGI. Trimming took 5 bases from V and 8 from J; bases not matched to a gene: 9. The CDR3 protein is CASSMAAGGIYEQFF. For the CDR3, the DNA is TGTGCCAGCAGTATGGCAGCGGGGGGGATCTATGAGCAGTTCTTC.

This chain joins TRBV6-5 and TRBJ1-4, with D hard to call. CDR3 length: 16 residues. Germline V gene sequence: CDR1 MNHEY, CDR2 SVGAGI. Deletions cut 0 bases from V and 4 bases from J, with 12 bases between. CDR3 nucleotide sequence: TGTGCCAGCAGTTACTCGGGTGTCGGACTTAATGAAAAACTGTTTTTT. It translates to CASSYSGVGLNEKLFF.

To note about this clone: The same CDR3 is also encoded by other DNA sequences in this sample. This sequence joins TRBV27 and TRBJ1-1; D is unresolved. V shed 2 bases and J shed 1 base, with 5 bases lying between them. The CDR3 has 13 amino acids. Germline CDR1 reads MNHEY; CDR2 reads SMNVEV (reference sequence). The CDR3 DNA follows: TGTGCCAGCAGTTTAGCAGGGAACACTGAAGCTTTCTTT. Translated, it gives CASSLAGNTEAFF.

The chain employs TRBV7-2 and TRBJ1-4; D is undetermined. The germline V and J ends were trimmed by 8 bases and 8 bases, with 15 bases remaining between them. Germline-derived CDR1 and CDR2 are SGHTA and FQGNSA. The CDR3 sequence is 13 residues long. The CDR3 here is CASEPGFGEKLFF. The CDR3 DNA sequence: TGTGCCAGCGAGCCGGGTTTTGGCGAAAAACTGTTTTTT.

The chain has TRBV30 and TRBJ1-2; D might be TRBD1 (6 bases). Germline-derived CDR1 and CDR2 are GTSNPN and SVGIG (reference sequence). CDR3 length equals 13 residues. The ends were cut back, 8 bases at V and 4 bases at J, with 17 bases in the middle. CDR3 in amino acids: CAALTGNGYGYTF. In DNA form, the CDR3 reads TGTGCCGCCTTAACAGGGAACGGCTATGGCTACACCTTC.

CDR3 DNA: TGCGCCAGCAGCCCTCGAAACGACAGGCCGAACACTGAAGCTTTCTTT. Translation gives CASSPRNDRPNTEAFF. The V gene is TRBV5-1, the J gene TRBJ1-1, with TRBD1 as a possible D gene (6 bases). Germline CDR1 SGHRS, CDR2 YFSETQ. The CDR3 has 16 amino acids. V was clipped by 4 bases and J by 1 base, with 17 bases between them.

The genes are TRBV7-2 and TRBJ1-1; D uncertain. The CDR3 totals 14 residues. V lost 3 bases, J lost 2 bases, and 10 bases lay in between. The germline CDR1 and CDR2 sequences are SGHTA and FQGNSA. The CDR3 DNA sequence: TGTGCCAGCAGCTTCTCACAATATAACACTGAAGCTTTCTTT. It specifies CASSFSQYNTEAFF.

The sample holds one count of this clone. The chain is built from TRBV2 and TRBJ2-7; 8 bases map to TRBD2. Looked up from germline, CDR1 is SNHLY and CDR2 is FYNNEI. Trimming at V came to 7 bases and at J to 5 bases, leaving 10 bases not matched to a gene. The CDR3 is 14 residues long. In DNA, the CDR3 is TGTGCCAGCATACTCAGCGGGAGTCTCAACGAGCAGTACTTC. Translated, it gives CASILSGSLNEQYF.

The chain links TRBV27 to TRBJ2-7; D is uncertain. Trimming stripped 3 bases from V and 4 bases from J, with 16 bases between. Per germline, CDR1 MNHEY and CDR2 SMNVEV (reference sequence). The CDR3 is 15 amino acids. As DNA, the CDR3 is TGTGCCAGCAGTTTGGGCCGGTACAGCTCTTACGAGCAGTACTTC. Encoded protein: CASSLGRYSSYEQYF.

This rearrangement joins TRBV2 to TRBJ1-5; D remains unclear. The CDR3 runs to 13 residues. Germline loops: CDR1 SNHLY, CDR2 FYNNEI. Trimming stripped 3 bases from V and 15 bases from J, with 18 bases between. The CDR3 DNA is TGTGCCAGCAGTGAGTTCGTGGGTAGCCCTATGCATTTT. Translation: CASSEFVGSPMHF.

The rearrangement uses TRBV19 and TRBJ2-1; 7 bases are a match to TRBD1. The CDR3 covers 15 residues. The ends lost 5 bases at V and 4 bases at J; junction bases unmatched: 8. Germline V lookup: CDR1 LNHDA, CDR2 SQIVND (reference sequence). The CDR3 bases are TGTGCCAGTAGTGCTGACAGGGACATATACAATGAGCAGTTCTTC. The encoded protein is CASSADRDIYNEQFF.

The gene calls are TRBV30 and TRBJ2-7; D not certain. Per germline, CDR1 GTSNPN and CDR2 SVGIG (reference sequence). The CDR3 runs 13 residues. V was pared by 0 bases and J by 4 bases, with 10 bases between. Here the CDR3 DNA reads TGTGCCTGGAGTGTACGAGAGAAGTACGAGCAGTACTTC. Residues: CAWSVREKYEQYF. The whole variable domain, remainder taken from reference TRBV30 and TRBJ2-7, is SQTIHQWPATLVQPVGSPLSLECTVEGTSNPNLYWYRQAAGRGLQLLFYSVGIGQISSEVPQNLSASRPQDRQFILSSKKLLLSDSGFYLCAWSVREKYEQYFGPGTRLTVT.

This sequence joins TRBV27 and TRBJ2-5; 7 bases map to TRBD1. The V gene end was trimmed by 5 bases and the J gene end by 4 bases; junction bases not matched to a gene: 7. The germline gives CDR1 MNHEY, CDR2 SMNVEV (reference sequence). The CDR3 runs 14 residues. CDR3 amino acids: CASSPRGQPETQYF. The CDR3 DNA is TGTGCCAGCAGTCCAAGGGGACAGCCAGAGACCCAGTACTTC.